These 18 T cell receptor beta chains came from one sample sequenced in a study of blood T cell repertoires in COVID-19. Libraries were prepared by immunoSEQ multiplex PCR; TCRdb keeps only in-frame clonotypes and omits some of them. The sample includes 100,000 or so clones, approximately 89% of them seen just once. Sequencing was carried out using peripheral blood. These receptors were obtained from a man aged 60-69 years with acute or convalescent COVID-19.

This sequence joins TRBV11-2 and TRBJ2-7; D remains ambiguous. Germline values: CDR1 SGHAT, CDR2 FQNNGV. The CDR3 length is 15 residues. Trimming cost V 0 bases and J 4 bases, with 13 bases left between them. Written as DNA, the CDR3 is TGTGCCAGCAGCTTAGACCCCAGAAATGAATACGAGCAGTACTTC. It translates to CASSLDPRNEYEQYF.

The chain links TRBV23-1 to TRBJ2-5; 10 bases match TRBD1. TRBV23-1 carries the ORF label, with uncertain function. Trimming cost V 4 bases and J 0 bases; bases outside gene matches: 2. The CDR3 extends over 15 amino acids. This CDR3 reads CASSLGQGYQETQYF. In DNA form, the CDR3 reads TGCGCCAGCAGTCTGGGACAGGGGTACCAAGAGACCCAGTACTTC.

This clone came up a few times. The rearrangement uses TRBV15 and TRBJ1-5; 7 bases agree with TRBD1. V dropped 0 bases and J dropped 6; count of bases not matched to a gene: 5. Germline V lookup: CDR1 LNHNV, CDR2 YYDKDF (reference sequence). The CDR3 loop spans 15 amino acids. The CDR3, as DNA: TGTGCCACCAGCAGAGAGGCAGGGGGTATTCAGCCCCAGCATTTT. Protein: CATSREAGGIQPQHF.

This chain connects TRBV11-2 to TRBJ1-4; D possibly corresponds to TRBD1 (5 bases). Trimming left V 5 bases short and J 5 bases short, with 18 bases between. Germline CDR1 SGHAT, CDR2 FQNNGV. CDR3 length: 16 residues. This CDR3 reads CASSLRIGTLNEKLFF. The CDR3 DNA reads TGTGCCAGCAGCCTTAGGATTGGGACTTTAAATGAAAAACTGTTTTTT.

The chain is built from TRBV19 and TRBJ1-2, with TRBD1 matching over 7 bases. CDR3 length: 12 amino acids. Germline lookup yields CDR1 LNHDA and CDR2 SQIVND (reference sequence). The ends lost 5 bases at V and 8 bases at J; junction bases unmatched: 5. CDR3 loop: CASSATGLGYTF. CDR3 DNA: TGTGCCAGTAGTGCGACAGGGTTGGGCTACACCTTC.

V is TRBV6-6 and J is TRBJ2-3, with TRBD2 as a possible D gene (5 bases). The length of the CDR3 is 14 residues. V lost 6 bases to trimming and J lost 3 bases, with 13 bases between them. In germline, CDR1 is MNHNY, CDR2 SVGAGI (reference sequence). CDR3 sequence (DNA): TGTGCCAGCAGCCTCGGACGCGGGACAGATACGCAGTATTTT. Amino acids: CASSLGRGTDTQYF.

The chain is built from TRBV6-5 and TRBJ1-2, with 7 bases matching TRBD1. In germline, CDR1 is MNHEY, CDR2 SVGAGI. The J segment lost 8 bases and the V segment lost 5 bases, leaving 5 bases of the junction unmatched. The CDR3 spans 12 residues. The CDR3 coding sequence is TGTGCCAGCAGTCGACAGGGCGCGGGCTACACCTTC. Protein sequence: CASSRQGAGYTF.

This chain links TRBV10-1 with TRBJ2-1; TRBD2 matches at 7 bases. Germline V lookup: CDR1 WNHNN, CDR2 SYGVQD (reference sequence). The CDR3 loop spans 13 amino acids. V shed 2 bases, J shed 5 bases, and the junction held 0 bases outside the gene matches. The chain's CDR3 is CASSESGNNEQFF. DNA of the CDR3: TGCGCCAGCAGTGAGAGCGGGAACAATGAGCAGTTCTTC.

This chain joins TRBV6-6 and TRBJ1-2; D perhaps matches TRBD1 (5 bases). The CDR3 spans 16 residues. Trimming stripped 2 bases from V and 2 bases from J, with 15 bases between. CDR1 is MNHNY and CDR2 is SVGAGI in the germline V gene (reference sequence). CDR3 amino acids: CASSYGMGRGNYGYTF. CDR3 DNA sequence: TGTGCCAGCAGTTACGGCATGGGGCGGGGGAACTATGGCTACACCTTC.

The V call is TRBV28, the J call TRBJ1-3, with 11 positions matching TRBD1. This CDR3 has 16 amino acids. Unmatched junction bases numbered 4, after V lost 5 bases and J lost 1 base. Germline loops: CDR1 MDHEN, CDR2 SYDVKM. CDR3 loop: CASSPGQGVSGNTIYF. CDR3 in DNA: TGTGCCAGCAGTCCGGGACAGGGGGTTTCTGGAAACACCATATATTTT.

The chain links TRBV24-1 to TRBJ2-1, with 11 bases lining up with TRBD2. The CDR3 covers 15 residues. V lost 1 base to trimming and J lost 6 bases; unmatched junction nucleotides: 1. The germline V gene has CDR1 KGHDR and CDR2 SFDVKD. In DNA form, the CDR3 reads TGTGCCACCAGTGATTTAGGACTAGCGGGCAATGAGCAGTTCTTC. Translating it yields CATSDLGLAGNEQFF.

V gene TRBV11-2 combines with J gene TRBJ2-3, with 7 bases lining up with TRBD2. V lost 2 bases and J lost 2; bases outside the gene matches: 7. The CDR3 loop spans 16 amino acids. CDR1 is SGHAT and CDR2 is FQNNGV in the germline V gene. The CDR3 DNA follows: TGTGCCAGCAGCTTACAGGGAGGGCGACCCACAGATACGCAGTATTTT. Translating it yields CASSLQGGRPTDTQYF.

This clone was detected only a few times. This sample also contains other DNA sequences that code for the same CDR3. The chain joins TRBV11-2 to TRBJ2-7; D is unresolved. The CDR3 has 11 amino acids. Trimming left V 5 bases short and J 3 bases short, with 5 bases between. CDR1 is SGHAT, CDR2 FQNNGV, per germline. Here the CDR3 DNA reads TGTGCCAGCAGCCCCAGCTACGAGCAGTACTTC. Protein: CASSPSYEQYF.

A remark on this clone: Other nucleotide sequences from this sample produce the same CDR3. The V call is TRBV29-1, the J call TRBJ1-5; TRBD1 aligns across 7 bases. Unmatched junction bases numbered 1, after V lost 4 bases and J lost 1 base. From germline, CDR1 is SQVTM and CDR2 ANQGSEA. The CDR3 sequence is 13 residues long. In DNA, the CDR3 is TGCAGCGTTGGACAGGGAAGCAATCAGCCCCAGCATTTT. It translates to CSVGQGSNQPQHF.

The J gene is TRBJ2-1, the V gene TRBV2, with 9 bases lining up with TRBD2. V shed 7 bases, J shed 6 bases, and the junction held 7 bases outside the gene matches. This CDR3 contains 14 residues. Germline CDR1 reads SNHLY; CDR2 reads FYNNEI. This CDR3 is CASITGTSFNEQFF. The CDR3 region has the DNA TGTGCCAGCATCACCGGGACTAGCTTCAATGAGCAGTTCTTC. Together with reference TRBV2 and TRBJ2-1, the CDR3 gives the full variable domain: EPEVTQTPSHQVTQMGQEVILRCVPISNHLYFYWYRQILGQKVEFLVSFYNNEISEKSEIFDDQFSVERPDGSNFTLKIRSTKLEDSAMYFCASITGTSFNEQFFGPGTRLTVL.

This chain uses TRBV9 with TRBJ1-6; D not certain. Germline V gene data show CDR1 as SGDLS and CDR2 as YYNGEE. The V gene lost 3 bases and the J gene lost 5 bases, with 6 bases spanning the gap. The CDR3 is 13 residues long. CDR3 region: CASSAGNNSPLHF. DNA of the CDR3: TGTGCCAGCAGCGCGGGAAATAATTCACCCCTCCACTTT.

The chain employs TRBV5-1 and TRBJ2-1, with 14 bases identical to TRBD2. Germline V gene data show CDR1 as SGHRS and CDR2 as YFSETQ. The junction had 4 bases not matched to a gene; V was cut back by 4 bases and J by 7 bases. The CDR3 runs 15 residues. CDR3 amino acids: CASSPGLAGVNEQFF. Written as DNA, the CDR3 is TGCGCCAGCAGCCCGGGACTAGCGGGAGTAAATGAGCAGTTCTTC.

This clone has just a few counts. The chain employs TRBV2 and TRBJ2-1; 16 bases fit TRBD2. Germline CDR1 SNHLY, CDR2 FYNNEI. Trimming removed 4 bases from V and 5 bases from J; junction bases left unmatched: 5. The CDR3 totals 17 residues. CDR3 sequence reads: CASSGGTSGRVDNEQFF. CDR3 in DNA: TGTGCCAGCAGTGGGGGGACTAGCGGGAGGGTCGACAATGAGCAGTTCTTC.